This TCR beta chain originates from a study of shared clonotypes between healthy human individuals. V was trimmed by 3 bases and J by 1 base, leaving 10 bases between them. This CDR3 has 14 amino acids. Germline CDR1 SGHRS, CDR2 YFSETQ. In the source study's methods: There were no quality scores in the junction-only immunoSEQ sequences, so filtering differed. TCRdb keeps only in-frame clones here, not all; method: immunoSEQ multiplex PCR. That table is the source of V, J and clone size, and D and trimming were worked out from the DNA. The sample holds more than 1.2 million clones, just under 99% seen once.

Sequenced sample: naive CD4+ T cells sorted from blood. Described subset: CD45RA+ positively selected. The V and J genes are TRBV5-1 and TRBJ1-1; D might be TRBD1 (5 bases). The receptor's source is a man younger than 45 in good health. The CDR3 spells CASSWAGKNTEAFF. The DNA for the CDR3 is TGCGCCAGCAGCTGGGCAGGGAAGAACACTGAAGCTTTCTTT.